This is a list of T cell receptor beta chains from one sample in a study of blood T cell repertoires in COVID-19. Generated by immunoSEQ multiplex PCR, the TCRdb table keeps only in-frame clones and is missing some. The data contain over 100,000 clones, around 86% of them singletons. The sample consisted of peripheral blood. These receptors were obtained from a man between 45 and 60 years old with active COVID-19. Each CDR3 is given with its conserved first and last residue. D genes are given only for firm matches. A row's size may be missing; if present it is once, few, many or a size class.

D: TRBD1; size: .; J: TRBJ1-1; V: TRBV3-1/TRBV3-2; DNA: TGTGCCAGCAGCCAAAGACAGGGGGCTGAAGCTTTCTTT; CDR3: CASSQRQGAEAFF
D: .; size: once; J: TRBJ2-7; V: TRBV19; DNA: TGTGCCAGTAGTAACCGTCGAGCGAGGTCCTACGAGCAGTACTTC; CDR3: CASSNRRARSYEQYF
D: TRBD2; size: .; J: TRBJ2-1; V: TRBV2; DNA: TGTGCCAGCAGTTATAGCGGGGGTGGGTACAATGAGCAGTTCTTC; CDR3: CASSYSGGGYNEQFF
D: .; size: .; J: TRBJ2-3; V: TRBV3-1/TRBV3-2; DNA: TGTGCCAGCAGCCCCAGTGACAGCCGGGATACGCAGTATTTT; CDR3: CASSPSDSRDTQYF
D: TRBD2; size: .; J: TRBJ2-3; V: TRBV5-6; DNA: TGTGCCAGCGTTCTCCAAGCGGGGTATAGCACAGATACGCAGTATTTT; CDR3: CASVLQAGYSTDTQYF
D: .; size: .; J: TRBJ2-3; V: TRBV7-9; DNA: TGTGCCAGCAGCTTTTCCGGGGGCACAGATACGCAGTATTTT; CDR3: CASSFSGGTDTQYF
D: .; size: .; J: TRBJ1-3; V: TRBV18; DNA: TGTGCCAGCTCACCAACCGCGGGGGTTGCGAACACCATATATTTT; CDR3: CASSPTAGVANTIYF
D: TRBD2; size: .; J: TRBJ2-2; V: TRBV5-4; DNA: TGTGCCAGCAGCTCTCTAGCGGGGGATCTCACCGGGGAGCTGTTTTTT; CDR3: CASSSLAGDLTGELFF
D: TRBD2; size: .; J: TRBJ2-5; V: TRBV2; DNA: TGTGCCAGCAGCGGACGGGGGGGCCTCTCAGAGACCCAGTACTTC; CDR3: CASSGRGGLSETQYF
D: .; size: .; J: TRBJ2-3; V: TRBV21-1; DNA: TGTGCCAGCAGCAAGGCACCTGTCAAGCAAATCCACAGGTGTGGACCGTGGACAGATACGCAGTATTTT; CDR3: CASSKAPVKQIHRCGPWTDTQYF
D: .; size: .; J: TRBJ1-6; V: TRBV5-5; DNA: TGTGCCAGCAGCTTGTTCCAGGGTTACTCACCCCTCCACTTT; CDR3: CASSLFQGYSPLHF
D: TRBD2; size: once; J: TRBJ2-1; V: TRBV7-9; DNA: TGTGCCAGCAGCTCAGAGGAGCGGGGGCCTAAGCAGTTCTTC; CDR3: CASSSEERGPKQFF
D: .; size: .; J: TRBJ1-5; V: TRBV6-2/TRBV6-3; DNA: TGTGCCAGCAGTAACGGGGGGGCGGATCAGCCCCAGCATTTT; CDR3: CASSNGGADQPQHF
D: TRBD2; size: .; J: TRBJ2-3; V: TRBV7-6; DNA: TGTGCCAGCAGCAGAAGGCCAACCCGGGGACTAGATTCGGCAGATACGCAGTATTTT; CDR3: CASSRRPTRGLDSADTQYF
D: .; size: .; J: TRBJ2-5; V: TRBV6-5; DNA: TGTGCCAGCAGGAAAACAGGGGGGGGGACCCAGTACTTC; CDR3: CASRKTGGGTQYF
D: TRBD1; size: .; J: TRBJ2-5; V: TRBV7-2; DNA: TGTGCCAGCAGCTTAGTGACAGGGGGCATAGAGACCCAGTACTTC; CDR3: CASSLVTGGIETQYF
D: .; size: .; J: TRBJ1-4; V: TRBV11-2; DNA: TGTGCCAGCCGCTTCGGGAGGAGAACTAATGAAAAACTGTTTTTT; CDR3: CASRFGRRTNEKLFF
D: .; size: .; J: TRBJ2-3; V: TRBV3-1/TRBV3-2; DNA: TGTGCCAGCAGCGTACTTGGAGCTAGCACAGATACGCAGTATTTT; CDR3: CASSVLGASTDTQYF
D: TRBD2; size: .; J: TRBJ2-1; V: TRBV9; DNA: TGTGCCAGCAGCGTAATTAGCGGGGGGTACAATGAGCAGTTCTTC; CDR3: CASSVISGGYNEQFF
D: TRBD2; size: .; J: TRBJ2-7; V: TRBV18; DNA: TGTGCCAGCTCGCAAGGGACTACCCAATACGAGCAGTACTTC; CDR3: CASSQGTTQYEQYF
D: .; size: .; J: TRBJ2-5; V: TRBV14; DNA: TGTGCCAGCAGCCGCCGGGGGACCCAGTACTTC; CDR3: CASSRRGTQYF